This T cell receptor (beta chain) is drawn from a study of PD-1 blockade in classical Hodgkin lymphoma. The overall study: The nivolumab dose that patients received was 3 mg/kg, given intravenously every 2 weeks.

The CDR3 has 17 residues. Germline CDR1 and CDR2: MNHEY and SMNVEV (reference sequence). The V end was cut by 0 bases, the J end by 3 bases, with 17 bases between. All patients relapsed after autologous stem cell transplantation, and brentuximab vedotin exposure varied. Magnetic negative selection was used to purify CD4+ T cells from PBMCs that had been thawed. TCRdb keeps only in-frame clones here, not all; method: immunoSEQ multiplex PCR. Here the sample spans 30,000 to 40,000 clones, around nine tenths being singletons. This chain joins TRBV27 and TRBJ1-1, with D unresolved. This specimen was CD4+ T cells from blood, taken at baseline. The receptor was derived from a human donor with classical Hodgkin lymphoma. The CDR3, as DNA: TGTGCCAGCAGTTTATCACTCCTTCCGCCGAGGCACACTGAAGCTTTCTTT. Translated, it gives CASSLSLLPPRHTEAFF.